The rows below give T cell receptor beta chains drawn from one sample of a study of blood T cell repertoires in COVID-19. TCRdb keeps only in-frame clones here, not all; method: immunoSEQ multiplex PCR. The top ten hold about 10% of the sample, which has some 400,000 clones, more than 70% seen once. The sample comprised peripheral blood. These receptors all come from a woman aged 25 to 45 with COVID-19, enrolled during active disease. CDR3s include the opening cysteine and the closing phenylalanine or tryptophan. Fields, in order: clone size, J gene, V gene, D gene, CDR3 protein, CDR3 DNA. The D gene is left open where the match is weak. Size is stated for part of the rows, as once, few or many counts, or as a class when the clone is expanded.

size: NA; J: TRBJ1-5; V: TRBV2; D: NA; CDR3: CASSEMRNQPQHF; DNA: TGTGCCAGCAGTGAAATGAGGAATCAGCCCCAGCATTTT
size: once; J: TRBJ2-7; V: TRBV5-8; D: TRBD2; CDR3: CASSPLGTSGSYEQYF; DNA: TGTGCCAGCAGCCCCCTCGGGACTAGCGGCTCCTACGAGCAGTACTTC
size: NA; J: TRBJ2-3; V: TRBV28; D: NA; CDR3: CASSFTSSTDTQYF; DNA: TGTGCCAGCAGTTTTACTAGCTCCACAGATACGCAGTATTTT
size: NA; J: TRBJ2-3; V: TRBV24-1; D: NA; CDR3: CATSDFGTMTPDTQYF; DNA: TGTGCCACCAGTGATTTTGGGACAATGACCCCAGATACGCAGTATTTT
size: few; J: TRBJ1-1; V: TRBV28; D: TRBD1; CDR3: CASSKSGGWWTEAFF; DNA: TGTGCCAGCAGTAAGTCAGGGGGCTGGTGGACTGAAGCTTTCTTT
size: NA; J: TRBJ2-5; V: TRBV27; D: TRBD2; CDR3: CASSSLTSGSGETQYF; DNA: TGTGCCAGCAGTTCCCTGACTAGCGGGAGTGGTGAGACCCAGTACTTC
size: NA; J: TRBJ1-1; V: TRBV28; D: NA; CDR3: CASTPGTLLGEAFF; DNA: TGTGCCAGCACCCCCGGGACACTCCTTGGTGAAGCTTTCTTT
size: NA; J: TRBJ1-6; V: TRBV3-1/TRBV3-2; D: TRBD1; CDR3: CASSLGQVSNSPLHF; DNA: TGTGCCAGCAGCCTCGGACAGGTCTCTAATTCACCCCTCCACTTT
size: NA; J: TRBJ1-2; V: TRBV20-1; D: NA; CDR3: CSASDQGRPNYGYTF; DNA: TGCAGTGCTAGTGACCAGGGGCGACCTAACTATGGCTACACCTTC
size: NA; J: TRBJ2-2; V: TRBV24-1; D: NA; CDR3: CATSDPLTLASNTGELFF; DNA: TGTGCCACCAGTGATCCCTTAACCCTAGCGTCGAACACCGGGGAGCTGTTTTTT
size: NA; J: TRBJ2-7; V: TRBV5-6; D: TRBD2; CDR3: CASSDRLAGSEQYF; DNA: TGTGCCAGCAGCGATCGACTAGCGGGGAGCGAGCAGTACTTC
size: NA; J: TRBJ2-3; V: TRBV29-1; D: TRBD2; CDR3: CSVVAGSTDTQYF; DNA: TGCAGCGTCGTAGCGGGAAGCACAGATACGCAGTATTTT
size: NA; J: TRBJ2-7; V: TRBV5-5; D: NA; CDR3: CASRGPPRAGYEQYF; DNA: TGTGCCAGCCGCGGACCGCCCCGCGCAGGGTACGAGCAGTACTTC
size: once; J: TRBJ2-7; V: TRBV18; D: NA; CDR3: CASSPRRSTYEQYF; DNA: TGTGCCAGCTCACCACGCAGGTCGACCTACGAGCAGTACTTC
size: NA; J: TRBJ2-6; V: TRBV5-1; D: NA; CDR3: CASSPRGGGVSGANVLTF; DNA: TGCGCCAGCAGCCCCCGAGGGGGGGGAGTTTCTGGGGCCAACGTCCTGACTTTC
size: NA; J: TRBJ2-1; V: TRBV3-1/TRBV3-2; D: NA; CDR3: CASSQSLSSNEQFF; DNA: TGTGCCAGCAGCCAAAGCCTATCTAGCAATGAGCAGTTCTTC
size: NA; J: TRBJ2-1; V: TRBV29-1; D: TRBD1; CDR3: CSVDNRGQYNEQFF; DNA: TGCAGCGTTGATAACAGGGGGCAGTACAATGAGCAGTTCTTC
size: NA; J: TRBJ2-5; V: TRBV30; D: TRBD2; CDR3: CALESGLATKETQYF; DNA: TGTGCGTTGGAGTCAGGACTAGCGACGAAAGAGACCCAGTACTTC
size: NA; J: TRBJ1-1; V: TRBV29-1; D: NA; CDR3: CSVGHLEAFF; DNA: TGCAGCGTTGGACATCTTGAAGCTTTCTTT
size: NA; J: TRBJ1-1; V: TRBV15; D: NA; CDR3: CATSRLRNTEAFF; DNA: TGTGCCACCAGCAGACTGAGGAACACTGAAGCTTTCTTT
size: NA; J: TRBJ1-6; V: TRBV13; D: NA; CDR3: CASSFSGAGNSPLHF; DNA: TGTGCCAGCAGCTTTTCTGGGGCAGGTAATTCACCCCTCCACTTT
size: NA; J: TRBJ2-1; V: TRBV28; D: TRBD1; CDR3: CASSLSLTGSGEQFF; DNA: TGTGCCAGCAGTTTATCCTTGACAGGGTCTGGTGAGCAGTTCTTC
size: NA; J: TRBJ2-3; V: TRBV7-2; D: TRBD1; CDR3: CASIEGTGLGDTQYF; DNA: TGTGCCAGTATCGAAGGGACAGGGCTCGGGGATACGCAGTATTTT
size: NA; J: TRBJ2-1; V: TRBV4-2; D: TRBD2; CDR3: CASSHLPASGRNEQFF; DNA: TGTGCCAGCAGCCACCTACCGGCTAGCGGTCGCAATGAGCAGTTCTTC
size: NA; J: TRBJ2-1; V: TRBV19; D: TRBD2; CDR3: CATIGGVMSRQFF; DNA: TGTGCCACCATTGGGGGGGTAATGAGTAGGCAGTTCTTC
size: NA; J: TRBJ2-5; V: TRBV27; D: TRBD2; CDR3: CASRTSAVPTGTQYF; DNA: TGTGCCAGTAGGACTAGCGCCGTCCCGACAGGGACCCAGTACTTC
size: NA; J: TRBJ2-1; V: TRBV5-4; D: TRBD2; CDR3: CASSAGGLRERGEQFF; DNA: TGTGCCAGCAGCGCGGGCGGTTTGCGGGAGAGGGGTGAGCAGTTCTTC
size: NA; J: TRBJ2-5; V: TRBV5-1; D: TRBD1; CDR3: CASTGQGKETQYF; DNA: TGCGCCAGCACCGGACAGGGAAAAGAGACCCAGTACTTC
size: NA; J: TRBJ2-1; V: TRBV28; D: TRBD2; CDR3: CASSNPRWDYSYNEQFF; DNA: TGTGCCAGCAGTAACCCTCGGTGGGACTACTCCTACAATGAGCAGTTCTTC
size: NA; J: TRBJ1-4; V: TRBV9; D: NA; CDR3: CASSVQGSNEKLFF; DNA: TGTGCCAGCAGCGTACAGGGGTCTAATGAAAAACTGTTTTTT
size: NA; J: TRBJ2-7; V: TRBV4-1; D: TRBD1; CDR3: CASSQRTGDYEQYF; DNA: TGCGCCAGCAGCCAAAGGACAGGAGACTACGAGCAGTACTTC
size: NA; J: TRBJ2-1; V: TRBV9; D: TRBD2; CDR3: CASSSGTSGTGDEQFF; DNA: TGTGCCAGCAGCTCCGGTACTAGCGGGACCGGGGATGAGCAGTTCTTC
size: NA; J: TRBJ2-7; V: TRBV20-1; D: TRBD1; CDR3: CSAIDRVGYEQYF; DNA: TGCAGTGCTATTGACAGGGTAGGCTACGAGCAGTACTTC
size: NA; J: TRBJ1-2; V: TRBV5-1; D: TRBD1; CDR3: CASRPPGTGGGYTF; DNA: TGCGCCAGCAGGCCGCCCGGGACAGGGGGAGGCTACACCTTC
size: few; J: TRBJ2-5; V: TRBV6-2/TRBV6-3; D: TRBD1; CDR3: CASSLPTDRDETQYF; DNA: TGTGCCAGCAGTCTCCCTACTGACAGGGACGAGACCCAGTACTTC
size: NA; J: TRBJ2-7; V: TRBV5-6; D: NA; CDR3: CASSFGLRGRGEQYF; DNA: TGTGCCAGCAGCTTCGGTTTGAGGGGGCGGGGAGAGCAGTACTTC
size: once; J: TRBJ2-2; V: TRBV5-1; D: TRBD1; CDR3: CASKRPGQGRTGELFF; DNA: TGCGCCAGCAAAAGACCGGGACAGGGTCGCACCGGGGAGCTGTTTTTT
size: once; J: TRBJ2-2; V: TRBV2; D: NA; CDR3: CASILDSNTGELFF; DNA: TGTGCCAGCATTCTGGACAGTAACACCGGGGAGCTGTTTTTT
size: NA; J: TRBJ1-2; V: TRBV7-3; D: NA; CDR3: CASSLTATGHGYTF; DNA: TGTGCCAGCAGCTTAACTGCGACAGGTCACGGCTACACCTTC
size: NA; J: TRBJ2-1; V: TRBV11-2; D: NA; CDR3: CASSFGLDPGVNEQFF; DNA: TGTGCCAGCAGCTTTGGTCTGGACCCAGGGGTCAATGAGCAGTTCTTC
size: NA; J: TRBJ1-1; V: TRBV5-1; D: NA; CDR3: CASSLRLERGTEAFF; DNA: TGCGCCAGCAGCTTAAGGCTGGAGAGAGGCACTGAAGCTTTCTTT
size: once; J: TRBJ1-4; V: TRBV5-6; D: NA; CDR3: CASSLGPDLRGEKLFF; DNA: TGTGCCAGCAGCTTGGGGCCTGATTTAAGGGGTGAAAAACTGTTTTTT
size: NA; J: TRBJ1-6; V: TRBV5-6; D: NA; CDR3: CASSLARGDSPLHF; DNA: TGTGCCAGCAGCTTGGCCAGGGGAGATTCACCCCTCCACTTT
size: NA; J: TRBJ2-1; V: TRBV7-3; D: TRBD2; CDR3: CASSLTGGRENNEQFF; DNA: TGTGCCAGCAGCTTGACCGGCGGGCGGGAGAACAATGAGCAGTTCTTC
size: NA; J: TRBJ1-2; V: TRBV28; D: NA; CDR3: CASSFFQGSGGYTF; DNA: TGTGCCAGCAGTTTCTTCCAGGGGTCGGGAGGCTACACCTTC
size: NA; J: TRBJ1-6; V: TRBV14; D: NA; CDR3: CASSQDRGAGYNSPLHF; DNA: TGTGCCAGCAGCCAAGATCGGGGAGCGGGGTATAATTCACCCCTCCACTTT
size: once; J: TRBJ1-6; V: TRBV9; D: NA; CDR3: CASSVAGPGDSPLHF; DNA: TGTGCCAGCAGCGTAGCTGGGCCCGGGGATTCACCCCTCCACTTT
size: NA; J: TRBJ2-7; V: TRBV28; D: TRBD2; CDR3: CASSPSGEGGYEQYF; DNA: TGTGCCAGCAGTCCCTCCGGGGAGGGTGGCTACGAGCAGTACTTC
size: NA; J: TRBJ2-2; V: TRBV7-9; D: TRBD2; CDR3: CASSLKREVNTGELFF; DNA: TGTGCCAGCAGCTTAAAGCGGGAGGTCAACACCGGGGAGCTGTTTTTT
size: few; J: TRBJ2-3; V: TRBV11-2; D: TRBD1; CDR3: CASSLDRGTDTQYF; DNA: TGTGCCAGCAGCTTGGACAGGGGCACAGATACGCAGTATTTT
size: NA; J: TRBJ2-2; V: TRBV30; D: NA; CDR3: CAWSESNTGELFF; DNA: TGTGCCTGGTCGGAGTCGAACACCGGGGAGCTGTTTTTT
size: NA; J: TRBJ2-1; V: TRBV9; D: NA; CDR3: CASSVETGLEEQFF; DNA: TGTGCCAGCAGCGTAGAGACCGGGTTGGAGGAGCAGTTCTTC
size: once; J: TRBJ2-7; V: TRBV28; D: TRBD2; CDR3: CASSPHERGSYEQYF; DNA: TGTGCCAGCAGTCCCCACGAGCGGGGCTCCTACGAGCAGTACTTC
size: NA; J: TRBJ2-1; V: TRBV6-6; D: TRBD1; CDR3: CASSWGQGGTIDEQFF; DNA: TGTGCCAGCAGCTGGGGACAGGGAGGGACTATAGATGAGCAGTTCTTC
size: NA; J: TRBJ1-5; V: TRBV27; D: NA; CDR3: CASREGFSNQPQHF; DNA: TGTGCCAGCAGGGAGGGGTTTAGCAATCAGCCCCAGCATTTT